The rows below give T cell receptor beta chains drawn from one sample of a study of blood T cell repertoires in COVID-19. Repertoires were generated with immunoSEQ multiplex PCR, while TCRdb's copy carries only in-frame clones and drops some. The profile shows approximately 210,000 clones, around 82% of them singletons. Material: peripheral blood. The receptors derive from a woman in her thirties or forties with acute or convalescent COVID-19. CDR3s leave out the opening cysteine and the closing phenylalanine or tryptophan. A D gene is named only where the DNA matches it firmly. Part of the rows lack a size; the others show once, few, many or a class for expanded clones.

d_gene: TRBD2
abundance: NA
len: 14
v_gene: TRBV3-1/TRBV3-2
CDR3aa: ASSQVLAGAQDTQY

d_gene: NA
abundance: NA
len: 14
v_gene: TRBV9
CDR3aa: ASSGDRGYSYNEQF

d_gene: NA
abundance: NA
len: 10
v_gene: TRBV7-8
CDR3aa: ASSLGDQPQH

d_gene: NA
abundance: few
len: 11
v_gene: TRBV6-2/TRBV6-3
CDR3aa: ASSYVGPGELF

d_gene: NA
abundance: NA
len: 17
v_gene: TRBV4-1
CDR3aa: ASSQVRTANSLAKNIQY

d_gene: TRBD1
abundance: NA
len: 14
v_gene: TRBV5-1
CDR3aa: ASSLRAPGQGFSYT

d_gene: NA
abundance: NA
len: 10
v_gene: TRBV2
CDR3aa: ASTPGAYGYT

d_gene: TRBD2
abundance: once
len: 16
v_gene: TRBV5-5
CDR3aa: ASSLFSAGGSSYNEQF

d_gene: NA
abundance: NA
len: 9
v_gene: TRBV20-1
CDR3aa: SARFRGEQF

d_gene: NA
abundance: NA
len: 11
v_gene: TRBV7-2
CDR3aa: ASSLGGGYEQY

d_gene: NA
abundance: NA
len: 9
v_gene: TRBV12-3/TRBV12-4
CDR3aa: ASSLSNTQY

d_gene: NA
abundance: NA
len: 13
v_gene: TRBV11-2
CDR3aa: ASSQLAPTYNEQF

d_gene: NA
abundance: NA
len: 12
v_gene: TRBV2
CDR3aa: ASRTDQPYYEQY

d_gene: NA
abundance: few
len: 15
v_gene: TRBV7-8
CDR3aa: ASSLGTLVWMNTEAF

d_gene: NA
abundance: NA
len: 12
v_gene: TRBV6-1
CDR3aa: ASSERAGSDTQY

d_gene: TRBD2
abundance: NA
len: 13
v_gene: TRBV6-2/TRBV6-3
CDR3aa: ASSYRASGRYEQY

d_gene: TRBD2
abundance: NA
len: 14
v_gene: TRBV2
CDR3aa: ASSERLAGVPYEQY

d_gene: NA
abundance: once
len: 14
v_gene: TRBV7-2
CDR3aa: ASSLVNARVGYGYT

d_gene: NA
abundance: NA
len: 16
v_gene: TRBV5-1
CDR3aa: ASSLRRQESSYNSPLH

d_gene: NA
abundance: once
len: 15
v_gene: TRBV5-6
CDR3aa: ASSFFGLRDYRPEAF

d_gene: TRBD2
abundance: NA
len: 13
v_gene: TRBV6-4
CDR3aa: ASSELAGSTDTQY

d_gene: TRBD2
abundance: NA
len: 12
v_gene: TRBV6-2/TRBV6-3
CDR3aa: ASSYLGLAYEQY

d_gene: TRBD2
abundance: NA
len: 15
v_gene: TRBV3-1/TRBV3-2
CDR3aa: ASSQGLAGGPYHEQF

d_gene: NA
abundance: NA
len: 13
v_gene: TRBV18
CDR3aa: ASSPTEISYNEQF

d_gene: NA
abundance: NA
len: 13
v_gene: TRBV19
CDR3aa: ASKWAGDSNQPQH

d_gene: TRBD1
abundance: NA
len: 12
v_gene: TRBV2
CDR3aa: ASRTGYMNTEAF

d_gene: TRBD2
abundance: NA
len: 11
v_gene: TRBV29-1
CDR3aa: SVERTSEETQY

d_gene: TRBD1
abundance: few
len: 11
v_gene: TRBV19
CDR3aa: ASSVTGDYEQY

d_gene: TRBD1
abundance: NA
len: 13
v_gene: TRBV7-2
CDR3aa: ASSTNRGRNTEAF

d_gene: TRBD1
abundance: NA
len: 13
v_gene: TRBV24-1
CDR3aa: ATSDSGQVPYEQY

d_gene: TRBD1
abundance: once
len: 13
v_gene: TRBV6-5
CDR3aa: ASRPTGGEYQPQH

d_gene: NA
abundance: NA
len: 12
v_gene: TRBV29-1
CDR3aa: SVAVPPGANVLT

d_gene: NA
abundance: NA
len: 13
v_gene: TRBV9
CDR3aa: ASSAGWSSYNEQF